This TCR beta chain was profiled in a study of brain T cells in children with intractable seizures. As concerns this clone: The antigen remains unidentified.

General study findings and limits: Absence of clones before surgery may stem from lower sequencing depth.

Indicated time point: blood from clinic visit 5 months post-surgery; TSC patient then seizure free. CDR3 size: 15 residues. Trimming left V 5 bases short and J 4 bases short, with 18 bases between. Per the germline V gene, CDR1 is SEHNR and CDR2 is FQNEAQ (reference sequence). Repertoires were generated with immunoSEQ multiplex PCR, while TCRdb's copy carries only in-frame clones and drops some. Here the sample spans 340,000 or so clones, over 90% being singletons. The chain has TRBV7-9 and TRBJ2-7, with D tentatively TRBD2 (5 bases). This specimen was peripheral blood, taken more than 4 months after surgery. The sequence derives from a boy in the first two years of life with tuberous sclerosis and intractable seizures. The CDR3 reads CASSPPLITGYEQYF. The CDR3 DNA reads TGTGCCAGCAGCCCCCCCCTAATAACGGGATACGAGCAGTACTTC.